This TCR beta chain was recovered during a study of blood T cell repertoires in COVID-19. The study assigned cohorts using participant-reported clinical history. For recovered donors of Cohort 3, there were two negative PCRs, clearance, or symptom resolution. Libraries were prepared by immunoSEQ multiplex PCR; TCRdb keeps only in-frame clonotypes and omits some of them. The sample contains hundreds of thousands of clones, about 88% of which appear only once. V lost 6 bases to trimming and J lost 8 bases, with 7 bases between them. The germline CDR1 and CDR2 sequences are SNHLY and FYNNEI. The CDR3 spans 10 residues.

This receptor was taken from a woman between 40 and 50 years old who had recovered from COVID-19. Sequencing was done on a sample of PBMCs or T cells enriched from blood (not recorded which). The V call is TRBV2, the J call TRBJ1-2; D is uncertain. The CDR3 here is CASRLWGYTF. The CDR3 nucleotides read TGTGCCAGCAGACTTTGGGGCTACACCTTC.